This is a list of T cell receptor beta chains from one sample in a study of CD8+ T cells in alopecia areata. Measured with immunoSEQ multiplex PCR; TCRdb has only the in-frame clones, and not every one. The sample lists 170,000 or so clones, roughly 62% occurring once. The input for sequencing was CD8+ T cells sorted from blood, taken at week 24, from a patient treated with tofacitinib. These receptors all come from a human donor with alopecia areata. The CDR3 runs from the conserved cysteine through the conserved F or W. D genes are given only for firm matches. A row's size may be missing; if present it is once, few, many or a size class.

cdr3_aa	cdr3_nt	j_call	d_call	clone_size	v_call
CSVEDQGSNYGYTF	TGCAGCGTTGAAGATCAGGGCAGCAACTATGGCTACACCTTC	TRBJ1-2	NA	few	TRBV29-1
CASIPSAETLFGYTF	TGTGCCAGTATCCCCTCTGCGGAGACTCTATTTGGCTACACCTTC	TRBJ1-2	NA	few	TRBV19
CASSPYYYFFQETQYF	TGTGCCAGCAGCCCCTACTACTATTTTTTCCAAGAGACCCAGTACTTC	TRBJ2-5	NA	NA	TRBV7-2
CASSLMASLDIQYF	TGTGCCAGCAGCTTGATGGCTAGCCTGGACATTCAGTACTTC	TRBJ2-4	NA	NA	TRBV7-3
CASSVPAGGAITDTQYF	TGTGCCAGCAGCGTACCGGCTGGGGGGGCCATTACAGATACGCAGTATTTT	TRBJ2-3	NA	once	TRBV9
CAIYLGPNNEQFF	TGTGCCATCTACTTGGGGCCAAACAATGAGCAGTTCTTC	TRBJ2-1	NA	few	TRBV30
CASSQLIQGSYEQYF	TGCGCCAGCAGCCAATTGATACAGGGCTCCTACGAGCAGTACTTC	TRBJ2-7	NA	few	TRBV4-1
CAWSEQMNTEAFF	TGTGCCTGGAGTGAACAGATGAACACTGAAGCTTTCTTT	TRBJ1-1	NA	few	TRBV30
CASSEDSLDEKLFF	TGTGCCAGCAGTGAGGACAGCTTGGATGAAAAACTGTTTTTT	TRBJ1-4	NA	NA	TRBV2
CASRSQGTEQFF	TGTGCCAGCAGGTCACAGGGGACTGAGCAGTTCTTC	TRBJ2-1	TRBD1	NA	TRBV25-1
CASSDGQPQHF	TGTGCCAGCAGTGACGGACAGCCCCAGCATTTT	TRBJ1-5	NA	NA	TRBV6-1
CASGSNSPLHF	TGTGCTAGTGGTTCGAATTCACCCCTCCACTTT	TRBJ1-6	NA	NA	TRBV12-5
CASSLYRGRMETQYF	TGTGCCAGCAGTTTATACAGGGGGCGGATGGAGACCCAGTACTTC	TRBJ2-5	TRBD1	NA	TRBV27
CASATRDRVALEAFF	TGTGCCAGCGCAACCCGGGACAGGGTCGCCCTTGAAGCTTTCTTT	TRBJ1-1	TRBD1	NA	TRBV2
CASSGGGLPTEAFF	TGTGCCAGCTCCGGTGGAGGGCTCCCCACTGAAGCTTTCTTT	TRBJ1-1	NA	NA	TRBV2